This TCR beta chain was captured in a study of blood T cells in healthy people across ages (dated by TCRdb to the mid-2010s). With respect to the entire study: In model experiments, roughly one uniquely barcoded TCR beta cDNA molecule per two T cells was captured by template switching. To avoid experimental bias, donors of different ages were randomly spread across the sequencing lanes. The donors were divided into four age groups: young (average approximately 15 years), middle-aged (approximately 42), aged (approximately 62) and long-lived (about 79). Using deep sequencing normalized with unique cDNA molecular identifiers, the study measured how TCR beta repertoire diversity changes with age. For two donors (one aged 18 to 29 and one aged 80 or older), the study analyzed two additional independent replicas of 1 million unique cDNA reads from the same blood draw. Overall results and qualifications from the work: Estimates of total diversity based on one million sequenced T cells were regarded as lower bounds and as underestimates. Conclusive comparison of naive and antigen-experienced compartments was prevented by the profiling of bulk unsorted PBMCs. The long-lived group showed more naive CD4+ T cells, fewer expanded clones and increased TCR diversity than the aged group, suggesting age selection. As age increased, observed TCR beta diversity per million T cells dropped in a roughly linear way, and a significant reduction was already evident by age roughly 36. Donor CMV infection status was unknown, potentially confounding age-related changes in expanded clonotypes. Observed TCR beta diversity correlated strongly with the percentage of naive T cells measured by flow cytometry.

As encoded in the germline V gene (reference sequence), CDR1 is MNHEY while CDR2 is SMNVEV. V is pared back by 4 bases and J by 8 bases, with 20 bases lying between the germline termini. Including cysteine and phenylalanine, the CDR3 has 15 amino acids. Solely the CDR3 DNA is kept, with 45 bases framed from the first base. About this clonotype itself: Its antigen is not yet known. One base away there is no much larger clone; base qualities are not given.

The library was generated by 5' RACE. These reads were obtained on an Illumina HiSeq 2500. The second PCR ran for roughly 6 to 11 cycles and used a J-beta primer mix along with a sample-barcoded 5' primer. A unique molecular identifier was introduced onto each TCR beta cDNA molecule by a template-switch 5' adaptor carrying 12 random nucleotides. At least 3 million CDR3-containing paired-end reads were obtained from each sample. First-strand cDNA was synthesized from all RNA with the Mint cDNA synthesis kit, primed by a TRBC-specific oligonucleotide. Following uracil-DNA glycosylase treatment, all cDNA underwent a first 18-cycle PCR with the universal primers M1SS and BC2_uni_R. In the authors' own workflow: For normalization, 1 million high-quality reads, each with a distinct molecular identifier, were randomly selected from each sample. Reads sharing molecular identifiers were discarded rather than binned into consensus sequences. MiTCR, set to a Q25 quality threshold and the strictest error-elimination algorithm, was used for CDR3 identification, clonotype clustering and error correction. A nonparametric unseen species model using Euler transformation provided a lower-bound estimate of total TCR beta diversity. The public reads were run again by TCRdb, first through fastp at Q25 and then through MiXCR, and only productive beta chains were kept. Rows are combined by CDR3 protein, so each entry shows the most common genes and DNA. The V and J calls were not made by the authors but by TCRdb's processing. Present in this sample are about 640,000 distinct CDR3 sequences, about 53% of which were seen just once. Clones ranked in the top ten supply 30% to 40% of the sample.

The donors were roughly 40 Caucasian individuals from Russia, aged roughly 6 to 100 years, who were systemically healthy. Approximately 9.3 milliliters of peripheral blood were collected from each donor into EDTA-treated Vacutainer tubes. Ficoll-Paque density-gradient centrifugation was used to isolate PBMCs, with at least 6.5 million per sample. Total RNA, at least 6 micrograms per sample, was extracted from PBMCs with Trizol reagent. Naive CD45RAhigh/CD27high T cell percentages were measured by flow cytometry on a PBMC aliquot from every donor. This sequence originates from a man aged 55-75 years in good health. Sequences were obtained from blood. Recombination joined TRBV27 with TRBJ1-2; the D gene assignment is ambiguous. The CDR3 is CASSSARGRQGGYTF. The DNA sequence reads TGTGCCAGCAGTTCAGCCCGAGGGAGGCAAGGCGGCTACACCTTC.